Below are 6 T cell receptor beta chains sequenced from a single sample in a study of T-cell reconstitution after alpha-beta-depleted transplantation in children. For TCRbeta, the library was prepared with unique molecular identifiers. TCRdb re-called the PCR reads through MiXCR, storing one row per CDR3 protein. Of some 530,000 distinct CDR3 sequences listed, around 13% were seen once; the top ten hold 5% to 6%. The source material was PBMCs from the stem cell graft donor, sampled from the stem cell graft. Every receptor here comes from a human donor who donated a stem cell graft to a child with combined immunodeficiency.

Many counts were recorded for this clonotype. This sequence joins TRBV24-1 and TRBJ2-5; 10 bases fit TRBD1. Germline CDR1 KGHDR, CDR2 SFDVKD. With 4 bases clipped from V and 5 bases from J, the junction kept 6 bases outside the gene matches. The CDR3 sequence is 15 residues long. The CDR3 sequence: CATSDYGTGVETQYF. CDR3 DNA: TGTGCCACCAGTGACTACGGGACAGGGGTTGAGACCCAGTACTTC.

This clonotype has at least ten counts. This sequence joins TRBV5-1 and TRBJ2-7; 11 nucleotides line up with TRBD2. The CDR3 is 14 amino acids. V dropped 2 bases and J dropped 5; count of bases not matched to a gene: 3. CDR1 is SGHRS, CDR2 YFSETQ, per germline. The CDR3 DNA reads as TGCGCCAGCAGCTTAACTAGCGGGAGTCACGAGCAGTACTTC. Translation gives CASSLTSGSHEQYF.

This clonotype was detected ten times or more. The chain couples TRBV29-1 to TRBJ2-1; TRBD2 matches 8 bases. With V trimmed by 6 bases and J by 0 bases, 4 bases remained unmatched. Germline V gene data show CDR1 as SQVTM and CDR2 as ANQGSEA. CDR3 length: 14 amino acids. The CDR3 DNA is TGCAGCGTGACTAGCGTGAGCTCCTACAATGAGCAGTTCTTC. It is translated as CSVTSVSSYNEQFF.

The chain uses TRBV20-1 and TRBJ2-3; D gene ambiguous. The length of the CDR3 is 15 residues. Trimming shortened V by 6 bases and J by 3 bases, and 19 bases separated the two germline ends. Germline V gene sequence: CDR1 DFQATT, CDR2 SNEGSKA (reference sequence). The CDR3 region is CSAPRPLVATDTQYF. CDR3 DNA: TGCAGTGCCCCCCGTCCGCTAGTAGCAACAGATACGCAGTATTTT.

This clonotype turned up a few times. V gene TRBV20-1 combines with J gene TRBJ2-4; D assignment may be TRBD1 or TRBD2 (5 bases each). V shed 0 bases and J shed 0 bases, with 12 bases lying between them. Germline-derived CDR1 and CDR2 are DFQATT and SNEGSKA (reference sequence). CDR3 length: 16 residues. The CDR3 DNA is TGCAGTGCTAGAGATCTGAGGGGAACAGCCAAAAACATTCAGTACTTC. Protein product: CSARDLRGTAKNIQYF.

In this sample, this clonotype turned up a few times. J is TRBJ2-5 and V is TRBV12-3 or TRBV12-4; a weak D match, TRBD2 (5 bases). This CDR3 has 15 amino acids. Trimming stripped 5 bases from V and 7 bases from J, with 20 bases between. This CDR3 reads CASSPSSANTRTQYF. The CDR3 DNA reads as TGTGCCAGCAGTCCTTCCTCGGCGAATACTAGGACCCAGTACTTC.